This T cell receptor beta chain is from a study of CD8+CD57+ T cells in acquired aplastic anemia. Patients selected for sequencing had displayed CD8+CD57+ cell expansion by flow cytometry. The sample holds many counts of this clonotype. TCR beta VDJ and CDR3 were profiled, and genomic DNA was the template. TCRdb reprocessed the reads via MiXCR and lists one record per CDR3 protein. This sample has more than 150,000 distinct CDR3 sequences; around 50% occur once, and the top ten carry roughly 13%. This TCR derives from a human donor with aplastic anemia. The sequenced material came from sorted CD4+, CD8+, or CD8+CD57+ T cells (not recorded which) from PBMCs.

The CDR3 DNA sequence: TGCGCCAGTGGGGAGGGTACGGCTAACTATGGCTACACCTTC. It is translated as CASGEGTANYGYTF. This chain uses TRBV5-1 with TRBJ1-2; D ambiguous. Trimming removed 8 bases from V and 0 bases from J, with 14 bases in between. This CDR3 region has 14 residues. The germline V gene has CDR1 SGHRS and CDR2 YFSETQ.